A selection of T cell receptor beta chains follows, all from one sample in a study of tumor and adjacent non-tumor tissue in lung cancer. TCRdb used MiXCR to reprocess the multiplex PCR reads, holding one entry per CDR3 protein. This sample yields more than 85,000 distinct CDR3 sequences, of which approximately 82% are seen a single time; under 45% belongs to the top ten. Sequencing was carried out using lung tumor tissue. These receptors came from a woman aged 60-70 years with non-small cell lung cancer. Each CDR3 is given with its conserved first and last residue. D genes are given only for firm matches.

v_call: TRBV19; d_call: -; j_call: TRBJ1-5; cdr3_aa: CASTNRWSDQPQHF
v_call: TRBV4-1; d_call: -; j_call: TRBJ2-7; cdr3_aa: CAGSQDGTTGDYEQYF
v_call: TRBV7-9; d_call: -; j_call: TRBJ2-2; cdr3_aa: CASSSPLTGELFF
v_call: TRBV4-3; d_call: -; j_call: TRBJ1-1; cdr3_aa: CTSSQDASGTEGFF
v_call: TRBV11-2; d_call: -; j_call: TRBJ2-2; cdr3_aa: CASSLFPGRNTGELIF
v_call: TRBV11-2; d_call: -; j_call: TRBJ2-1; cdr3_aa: CDSSRDRGFLDNEQFF
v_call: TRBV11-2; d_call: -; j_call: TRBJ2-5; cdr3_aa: CTSSPLAQETQYF
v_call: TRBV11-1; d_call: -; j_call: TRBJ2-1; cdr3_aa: CASSPRGEEQFF
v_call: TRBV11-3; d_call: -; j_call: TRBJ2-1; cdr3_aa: CVSSFTDRAGPNEQFF
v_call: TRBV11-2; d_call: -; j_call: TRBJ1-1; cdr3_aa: CASSPNVMNTEVFF
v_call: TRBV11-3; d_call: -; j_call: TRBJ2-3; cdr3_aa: CAGSGDTLYF
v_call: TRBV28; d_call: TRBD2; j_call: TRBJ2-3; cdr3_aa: CASNYSNLAGAWDTQYF
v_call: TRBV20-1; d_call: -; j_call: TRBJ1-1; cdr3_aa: CSAVSLSNTEAFF
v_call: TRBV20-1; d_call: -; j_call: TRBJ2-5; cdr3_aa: CSEGDINQETQYF
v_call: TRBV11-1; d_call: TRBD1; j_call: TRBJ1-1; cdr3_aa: CTTSSDRVTETFF
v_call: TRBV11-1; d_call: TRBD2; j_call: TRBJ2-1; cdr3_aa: CASSLALGGRGNVQFF
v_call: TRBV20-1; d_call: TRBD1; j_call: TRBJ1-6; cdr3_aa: CSATVNGTGPSSYNSPLHF
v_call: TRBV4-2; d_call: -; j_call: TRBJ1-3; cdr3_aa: CASSPRRGGDSSGNTIYF
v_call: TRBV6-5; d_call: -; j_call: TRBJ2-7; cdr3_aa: CASSYSRVSEQYF
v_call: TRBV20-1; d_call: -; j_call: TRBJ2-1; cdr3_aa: CSALGLGGEQLF
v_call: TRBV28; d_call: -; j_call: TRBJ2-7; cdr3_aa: CASERLSSYEQYF
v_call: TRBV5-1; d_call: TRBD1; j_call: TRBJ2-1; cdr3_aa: CASSPSGTDFYNEQFF
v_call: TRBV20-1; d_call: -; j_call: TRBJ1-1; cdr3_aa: CSARDAGKVVNTEAFF
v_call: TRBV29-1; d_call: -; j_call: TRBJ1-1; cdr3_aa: CGGREGTEALF
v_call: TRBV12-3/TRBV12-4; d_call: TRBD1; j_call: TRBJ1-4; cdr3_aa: CTGTPGQESKKLFF
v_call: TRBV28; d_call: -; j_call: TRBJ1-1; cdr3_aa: CASSRMDTEAFF
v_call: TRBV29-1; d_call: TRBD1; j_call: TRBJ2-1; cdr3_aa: CSIERGIGQGAGVQFF
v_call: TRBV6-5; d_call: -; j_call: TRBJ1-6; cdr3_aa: CASRGENFNSPLHF
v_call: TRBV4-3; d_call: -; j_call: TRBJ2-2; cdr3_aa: CASSQFNGELSF
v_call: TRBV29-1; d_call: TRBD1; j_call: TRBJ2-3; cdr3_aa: CSVTPGQGTDTQYF
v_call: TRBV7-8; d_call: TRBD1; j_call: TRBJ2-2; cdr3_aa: CASSSLASEQGVGELFF
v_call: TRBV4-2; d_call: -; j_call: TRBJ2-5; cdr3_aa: CASNQEWANKETQYF
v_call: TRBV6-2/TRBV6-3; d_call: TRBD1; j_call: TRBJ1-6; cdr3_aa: CVSRRRTGNDNNSPHHF
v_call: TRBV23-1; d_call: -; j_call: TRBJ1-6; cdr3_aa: CTSRSREHNSALHF
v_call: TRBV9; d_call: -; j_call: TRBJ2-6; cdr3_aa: CAGSVWVAGANILTF
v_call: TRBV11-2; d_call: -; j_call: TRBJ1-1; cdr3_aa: CANSPRGVGDTEACF
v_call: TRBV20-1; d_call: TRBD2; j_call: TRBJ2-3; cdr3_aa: CRPSPASGITYTLYF
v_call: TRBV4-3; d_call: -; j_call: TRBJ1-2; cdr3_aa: CASSYIVQLGYGYTF
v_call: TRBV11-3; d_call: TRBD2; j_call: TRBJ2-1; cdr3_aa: CASSYLVGGKNEQFF
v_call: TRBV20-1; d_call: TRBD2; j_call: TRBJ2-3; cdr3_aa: CSARDDGRANTDMQYF
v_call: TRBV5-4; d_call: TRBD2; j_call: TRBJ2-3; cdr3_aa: CASLTSGRPDTQCF
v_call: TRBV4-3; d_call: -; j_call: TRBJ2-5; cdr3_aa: CASSQDTGQQETRYF
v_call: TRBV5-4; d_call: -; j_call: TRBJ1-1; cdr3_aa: CTSSSSFNTEAFF
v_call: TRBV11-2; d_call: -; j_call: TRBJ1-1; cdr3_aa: CASSLTPGLNAEVFF
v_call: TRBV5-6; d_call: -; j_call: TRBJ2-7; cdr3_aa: CASIFVAWDDEQYF
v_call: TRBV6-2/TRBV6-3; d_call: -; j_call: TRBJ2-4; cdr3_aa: CASSYSLSGIDKNIQYF
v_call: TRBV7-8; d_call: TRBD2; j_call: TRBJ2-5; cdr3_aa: CASSQSSGTSRDQYF
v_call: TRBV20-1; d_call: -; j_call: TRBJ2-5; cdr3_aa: CSALFVQKETLYF
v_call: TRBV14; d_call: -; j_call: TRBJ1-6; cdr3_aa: CASSQDRGRTVWSYNSPLHF
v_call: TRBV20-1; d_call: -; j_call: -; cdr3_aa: CSAGGWGSPQTQFF
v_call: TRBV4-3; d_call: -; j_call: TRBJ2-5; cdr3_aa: CASSQDGADRVQYF
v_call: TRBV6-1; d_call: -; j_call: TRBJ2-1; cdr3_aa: CASKPGLTNEQLF
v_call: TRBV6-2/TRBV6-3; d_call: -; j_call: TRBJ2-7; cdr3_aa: CASGGSQFYEQYF
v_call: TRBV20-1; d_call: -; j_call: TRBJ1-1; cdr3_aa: CSARIQGSPMNTEAFF
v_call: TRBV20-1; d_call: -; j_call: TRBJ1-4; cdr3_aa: CSAGDFEKLFF
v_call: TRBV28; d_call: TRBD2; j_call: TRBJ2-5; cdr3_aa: CASGLSGGGVQETQYF
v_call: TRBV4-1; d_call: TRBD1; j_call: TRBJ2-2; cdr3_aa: CASSQDRGRTGELFF
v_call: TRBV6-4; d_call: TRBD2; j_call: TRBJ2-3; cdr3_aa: CASSEGGSRTDTQYF
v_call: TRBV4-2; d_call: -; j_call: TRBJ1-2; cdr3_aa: CTSSQDGTSNYDYIF